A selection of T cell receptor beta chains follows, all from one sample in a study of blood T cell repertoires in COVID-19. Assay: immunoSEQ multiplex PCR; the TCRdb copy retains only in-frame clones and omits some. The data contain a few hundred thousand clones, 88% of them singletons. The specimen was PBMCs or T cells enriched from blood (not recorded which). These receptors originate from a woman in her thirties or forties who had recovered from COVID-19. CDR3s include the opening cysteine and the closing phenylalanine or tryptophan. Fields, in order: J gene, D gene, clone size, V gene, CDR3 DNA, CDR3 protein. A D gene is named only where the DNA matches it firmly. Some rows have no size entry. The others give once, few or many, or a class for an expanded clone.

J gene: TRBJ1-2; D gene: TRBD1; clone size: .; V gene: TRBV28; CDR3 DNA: TGTGCCAGCAGTGAGGGGACAGAGTTTTATGGCTACACCTTC; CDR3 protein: CASSEGTEFYGYTF
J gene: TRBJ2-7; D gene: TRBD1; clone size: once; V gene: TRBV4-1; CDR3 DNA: TGCGCCAGCAGCCCGTACGGACAGGGGGCGTACGAGCAGTACTTC; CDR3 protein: CASSPYGQGAYEQYF
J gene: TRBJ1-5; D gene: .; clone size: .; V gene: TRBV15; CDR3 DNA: TGTGCCACCAGCAGAGATAGCCTCATCACCCTGAGCAATCAGCCCCAGCATTTT; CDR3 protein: CATSRDSLITLSNQPQHF
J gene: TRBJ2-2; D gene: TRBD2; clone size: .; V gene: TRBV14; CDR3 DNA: TGTGCCAGCAGCCAAGGACTAGCGGGAGTCATCGGGGAGCTGTTTTTT; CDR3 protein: CASSQGLAGVIGELFF
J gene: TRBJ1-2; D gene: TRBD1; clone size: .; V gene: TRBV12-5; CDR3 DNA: TGTGCTAGTACGAAGGACAGGGGAGAGGGTGGCTACACCTTC; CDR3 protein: CASTKDRGEGGYTF
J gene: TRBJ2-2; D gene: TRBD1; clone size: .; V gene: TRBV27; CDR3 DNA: TGTGCCAGCAGCCGGATCGGGACAGGGGACACCGGGGAGCTGTTTTTT; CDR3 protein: CASSRIGTGDTGELFF
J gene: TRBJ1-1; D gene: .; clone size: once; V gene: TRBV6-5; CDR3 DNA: TGTGCCAGCAGCCCCCAGGGATCAGACACTGAAGCTTTCTTT; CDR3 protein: CASSPQGSDTEAFF
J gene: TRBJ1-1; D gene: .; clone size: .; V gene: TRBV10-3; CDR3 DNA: TGTGCCATCAGTGAGATTCTCAACACTGAAGCTTTCTTT; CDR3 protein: CAISEILNTEAFF
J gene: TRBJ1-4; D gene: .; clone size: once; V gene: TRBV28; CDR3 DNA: TGTGCCAGCAGTTTAGGTCGGACAGTCGGTAATGAAAAACTGTTTTTT; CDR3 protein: CASSLGRTVGNEKLFF
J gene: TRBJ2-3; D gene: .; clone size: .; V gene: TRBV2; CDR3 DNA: TGTGCCAGCAGTATGCATGGACTGTTCACAGATACGCAGTATTTT; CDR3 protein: CASSMHGLFTDTQYF
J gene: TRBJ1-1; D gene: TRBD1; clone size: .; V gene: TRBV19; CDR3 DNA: TGTGCCAGTAGTGTACCGGGACAGGGACTTTCAGCTTTCTTT; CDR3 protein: CASSVPGQGLSAFF
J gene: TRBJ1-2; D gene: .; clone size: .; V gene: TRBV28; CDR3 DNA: TGTGCCAGCAGTACCTCGACAGGTACTAACTATGGCTACACCTTC; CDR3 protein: CASSTSTGTNYGYTF
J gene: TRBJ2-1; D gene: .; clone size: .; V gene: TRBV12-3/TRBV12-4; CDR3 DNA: TGTGCCAGCGGATTTCCTAGTCACAATGAGCAGTTCTTC; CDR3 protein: CASGFPSHNEQFF
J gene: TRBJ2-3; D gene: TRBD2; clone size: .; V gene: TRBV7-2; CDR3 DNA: TGTGCCAGCAGCCCTAGCGGGAGGGCCTACGATACGCAGTATTTT; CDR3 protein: CASSPSGRAYDTQYF
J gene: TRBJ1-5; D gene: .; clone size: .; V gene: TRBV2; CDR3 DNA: TGTGCCAGCACAGCTGGCCTTACAGACCATCAGCCCCAGCATTTT; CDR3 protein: CASTAGLTDHQPQHF
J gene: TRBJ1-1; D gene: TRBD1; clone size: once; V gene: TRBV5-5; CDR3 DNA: TGTGCCAGCAGCTGGACAGGGCCACCCACTGAAGCTTTCTTT; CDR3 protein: CASSWTGPPTEAFF
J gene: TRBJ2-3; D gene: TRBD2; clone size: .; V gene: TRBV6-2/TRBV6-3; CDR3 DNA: TGTGCCAGCAGTACCGGACTAGCGGGACCCCCCCGCTTCACAGATACGCAGTATTTT; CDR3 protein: CASSTGLAGPPRFTDTQYF
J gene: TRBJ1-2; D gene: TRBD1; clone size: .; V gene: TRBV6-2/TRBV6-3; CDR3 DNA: TGTGCCAGCAGTTACTCAATTGGAGGACAGGGGGAGTATGGCTACACCTTC; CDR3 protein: CASSYSIGGQGEYGYTF
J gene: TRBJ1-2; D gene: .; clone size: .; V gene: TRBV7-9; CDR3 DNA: TGTGCCAGCCCGGCGGCGGGGGGCGATGGAGCTAACTATGGCTACACCTTC; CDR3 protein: CASPAAGGDGANYGYTF
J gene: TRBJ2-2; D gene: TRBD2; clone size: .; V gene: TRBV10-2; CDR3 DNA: TGCGCCAGCAGGGCGGGACTAGCGGGAGCGAACACCGGGGAGCTGTTTTTT; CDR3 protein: CASRAGLAGANTGELFF
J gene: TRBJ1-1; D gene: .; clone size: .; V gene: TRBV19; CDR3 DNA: TGTGCCAGTACTACAGGGATGAACACTGAAGCTTTCTTT; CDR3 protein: CASTTGMNTEAFF
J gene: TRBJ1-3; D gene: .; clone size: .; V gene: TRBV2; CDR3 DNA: TGTGCCAGCAGATTCGAATGGGGCCCTGGAAACACCATATATTTT; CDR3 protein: CASRFEWGPGNTIYF
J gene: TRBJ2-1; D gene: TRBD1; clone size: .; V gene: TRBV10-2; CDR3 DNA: TGCGCCAGCAGTGACCTCGGACAGGCCTGGGATGAGCAGTTCTTC; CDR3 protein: CASSDLGQAWDEQFF
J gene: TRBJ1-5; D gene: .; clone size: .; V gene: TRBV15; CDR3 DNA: TGTGCCACCAGCAGAGGGGGCAGTGGCAATCAGCCCCAGCATTTT; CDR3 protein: CATSRGGSGNQPQHF
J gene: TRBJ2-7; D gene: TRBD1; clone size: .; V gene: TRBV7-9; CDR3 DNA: TGTGCCAGCAGCTTAGGTGGGACAGTCAGCGGCGAGCAGTACTTC; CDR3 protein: CASSLGGTVSGEQYF
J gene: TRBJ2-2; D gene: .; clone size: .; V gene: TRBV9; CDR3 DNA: TGTGCCAGCAGCGTAGGGGGCGGAACCGGGGAGCTGTTTTTT; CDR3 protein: CASSVGGGTGELFF
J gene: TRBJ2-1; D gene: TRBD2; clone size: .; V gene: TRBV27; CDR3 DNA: TGTGCCGGCAGTTCGGGACTAGCGGGAGGTGAGCAGTTCTTC; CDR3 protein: CAGSSGLAGGEQFF
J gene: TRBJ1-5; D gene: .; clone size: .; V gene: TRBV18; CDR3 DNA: TGTGCCAGCTCATCCCAGGACAATCAGCCCCAGCATTTT; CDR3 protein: CASSSQDNQPQHF
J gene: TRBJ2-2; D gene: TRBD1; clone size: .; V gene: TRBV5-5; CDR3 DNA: TGTGCCAGCAGCTTACGGACAGGGGATCCCGGGGAGCTGTTTTTT; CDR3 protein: CASSLRTGDPGELFF
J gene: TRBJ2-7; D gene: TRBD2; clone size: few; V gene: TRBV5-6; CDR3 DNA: TGTGCCAGCAGCCCGGGACTAGCGGGAGTCGTCTACGAGCAGTACTTC; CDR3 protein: CASSPGLAGVVYEQYF
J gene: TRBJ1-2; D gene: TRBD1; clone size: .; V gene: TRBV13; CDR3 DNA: TGTGCCAGCAGCTTCGGACAGGCAAAGGGGTTGGCTAACTATGGCTACACCTTC; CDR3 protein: CASSFGQAKGLANYGYTF
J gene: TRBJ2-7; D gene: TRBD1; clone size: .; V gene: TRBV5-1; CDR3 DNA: TGCGCCAGCAGCTTTACGGGACAGGGGGACGAGCAGTACTTC; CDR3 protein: CASSFTGQGDEQYF
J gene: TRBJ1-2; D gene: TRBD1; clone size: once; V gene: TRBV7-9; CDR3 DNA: TGTGCCAGCAGCTTTGAAAGTTCCGGGACAGGGGTAAACTATGGCTACACCTTC; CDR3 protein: CASSFESSGTGVNYGYTF
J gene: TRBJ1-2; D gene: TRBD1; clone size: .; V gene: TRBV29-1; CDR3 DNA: TGCAGCGTTGATTCGGACAGGGGGTCACATGATGGGACCTTC; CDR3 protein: CSVDSDRGSHDGTF
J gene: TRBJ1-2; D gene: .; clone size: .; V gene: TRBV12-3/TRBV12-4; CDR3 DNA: TGTGCCAGCAGTTTAGGGGCCGGGGGTGGCTACACCTTC; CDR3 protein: CASSLGAGGGYTF
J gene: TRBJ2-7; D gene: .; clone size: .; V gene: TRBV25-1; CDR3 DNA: TGTGCCAGCAGTGACGAACACAGAACGGCGGGTTACGAGCAGTACTTC; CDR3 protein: CASSDEHRTAGYEQYF
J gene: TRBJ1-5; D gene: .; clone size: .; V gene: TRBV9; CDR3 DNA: TGTGCCAGCAGCGTAGGTGGGGCGCTAGGGCAGCCCCAGCATTTT; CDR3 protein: CASSVGGALGQPQHF
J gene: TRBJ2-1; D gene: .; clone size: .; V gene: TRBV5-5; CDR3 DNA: TGTGCCAGCAGCCACGCTGGGCAGGACTACAATGAGCAGTTCTTC; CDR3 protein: CASSHAGQDYNEQFF
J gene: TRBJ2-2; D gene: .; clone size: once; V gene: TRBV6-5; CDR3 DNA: TGTGCCAGCCGAAGAGGTGGGACCGGGGAGCTGTTTTTT; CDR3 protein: CASRRGGTGELFF
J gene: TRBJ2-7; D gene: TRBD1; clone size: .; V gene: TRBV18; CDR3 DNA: TGTGCCAGCTCAGCGACCGGGACAGGGGTAGACGAGCAGTACTTC; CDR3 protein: CASSATGTGVDEQYF
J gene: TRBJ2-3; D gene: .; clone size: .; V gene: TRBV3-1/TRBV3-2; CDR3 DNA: .; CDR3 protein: CASSLPSAVQYF
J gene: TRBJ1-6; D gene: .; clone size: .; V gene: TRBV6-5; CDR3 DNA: TGTGCCAGCAGTTACTCGGGGGGTGAAAGAAATTCACCCCTCCACTTT; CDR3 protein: CASSYSGGERNSPLHF
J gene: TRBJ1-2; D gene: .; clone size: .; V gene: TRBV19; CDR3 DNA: TGTGCCAGTAGTACCTTCCCTCTCGAGGGATCTGTCTCTAACTATGGCTACACCTTC; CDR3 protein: CASSTFPLEGSVSNYGYTF